Reported below is one T cell receptor (beta chain). Relative to the germline gene, one junction end is altered; a read error may explain this. This specimen belongs to a study of CD8 T cells in ankylosing spondylitis. TCRdb analysed the 5' RACE reads with MiXCR anew, one entry per CDR3 protein. Among around 140,000 distinct CDR3 sequences listed, 11% were seen once. What was sequenced was blood, either unsorted or a sorted T cell fraction (not recorded which). This sequence originates from a female donor with ankylosing spondylitis or in good health (not recorded which).

The CDR3 sequence: CAGSARGYFTGELFF. The CDR3 bases are TGTGCCGGCAGTGCGAGAGGGTACTTCACCGGGGAGCTGTTTTTT. The chain carries TRBV6-1 and TRBJ2-2; D may be TRBD2 (5 bases). The CDR3 is 15 residues long. From germline, CDR1 is MNHNS and CDR2 SASEGT.